These T cell receptor beta chains were read from a single sample in a study of blood T cell repertoires in COVID-19. Only in-frame clones appear in the TCRdb table, and some are missing; sequencing was by immunoSEQ multiplex PCR. The profile shows roughly 410,000 clones, roughly 90% of them singletons. The sample was peripheral blood. These receptors were taken from a man aged 35-49 years with acute or convalescent COVID-19. CDR3s include the opening cysteine and the closing phenylalanine or tryptophan. Fields, in order: J gene, clone size, D gene, V gene, CDR3 length, CDR3 protein, CDR3 DNA. A D gene is named only where the DNA matches it firmly. Some rows have no size entry. The others give once, few or many, or a class for an expanded clone.

J: TRBJ1-5
size: -
D: TRBD1
V: TRBV19
length: 21
CDR3: CASSANSGTVFGEHSNQPQHF
DNA: TGTGCCAGTAGTGCAAACTCCGGGACAGTATTCGGTGAACATAGCAATCAGCCCCAGCATTTT

J: TRBJ1-2
size: -
D: TRBD1
V: TRBV7-2
length: 14
CDR3: CASSPGTGYYGYTF
DNA: TGTGCCAGCAGCCCCGGGACAGGGTACTATGGCTACACCTTC

J: TRBJ2-4
size: -
D: TRBD1
V: TRBV6-2/TRBV6-3
length: 19
CDR3: CASSPRTGYRGDGKNIQYF
DNA: TGTGCCAGCAGTCCACGGACAGGGTACAGGGGAGACGGCAAAAACATTCAGTACTTC

J: TRBJ2-1
size: -
D: -
V: TRBV19
length: 9
CDR3: CASGSEQFF
DNA: TGTGCCAGTGGGAGTGAGCAGTTCTTC

J: TRBJ1-4
size: -
D: TRBD1
V: TRBV18
length: 16
CDR3: CASSPRTGATNEKLFF
DNA: TGTGCCAGCTCACCCAGAACAGGGGCAACTAATGAAAAACTGTTTTTT

J: TRBJ1-5
size: -
D: TRBD1
V: TRBV18
length: 14
CDR3: CASCTGTGNQPQHF
DNA: TGTGCCAGCTGCACCGGGACAGGTAATCAGCCCCAGCATTTT

J: TRBJ1-5
size: -
D: TRBD1
V: TRBV10-2
length: 15
CDR3: CASSPRDRGNQPQHF
DNA: TGCGCCAGCAGTCCCCGGGACAGGGGCAATCAGCCCCAGCATTTT

J: TRBJ1-1
size: -
D: -
V: TRBV6-2/TRBV6-3
length: 12
CDR3: CASSYGHLEAFF
DNA: TGTGCCAGCAGTTACGGGCACCTAGAAGCTTTCTTT

J: TRBJ2-5
size: few
D: -
V: TRBV5-1
length: 14
CDR3: CASSLMAGMETQYF
DNA: TGCGCCAGCAGCTTGATGGCGGGAATGGAGACCCAGTACTTC

J: TRBJ2-2
size: -
D: -
V: TRBV24-1
length: 14
CDR3: CATSDLLETGELFF
DNA: TGTGCCACCAGTGATTTGCTAGAGACCGGGGAGCTGTTTTTT

J: TRBJ2-7
size: few
D: -
V: TRBV5-1
length: 15
CDR3: CASSLARGQTYEQYF
DNA: TGCGCCAGCAGCTTGGCACGGGGACAAACCTACGAGCAGTACTTC

J: TRBJ2-7
size: -
D: TRBD1
V: TRBV5-1
length: 15
CDR3: CASSFLQGARYEQYF
DNA: TGCGCCAGCAGCTTCCTTCAGGGGGCGAGATACGAGCAGTACTTC

J: TRBJ1-5
size: -
D: -
V: TRBV11-2
length: 13
CDR3: CASSRGSNQPQHF
DNA: TGTGCCAGCAGCCGCGGTTCCAATCAGCCCCAGCATTTT

J: TRBJ1-5
size: -
D: TRBD1
V: TRBV19
length: 15
CDR3: CASSIEDRENQPQHF
DNA: TGTGCCAGTAGTATCGAGGACAGGGAAAATCAGCCCCAGCATTTT

J: TRBJ2-2
size: -
D: -
V: TRBV5-6
length: 14
CDR3: CASSLSGDTGELFF
DNA: TGTGCCAGCAGCTTGTCAGGGGACACCGGGGAGCTGTTTTTT

J: TRBJ1-1
size: -
D: -
V: TRBV27
length: 14
CDR3: CASSLSRVNTEAFF
DNA: TGTGCCAGCAGTTTATCGCGGGTGAACACTGAAGCTTTCTTT

J: TRBJ1-2
size: few
D: -
V: TRBV7-2
length: 13
CDR3: CASSKGVNYGYTF
DNA: TGTGCCAGCAGCAAAGGGGTAAACTATGGCTACACCTTC

J: TRBJ2-5
size: -
D: TRBD1
V: TRBV19
length: 15
CDR3: CASSKRGQGLETQYF
DNA: TGTGCCAGTAGTAAGAGGGGACAGGGTCTGGAGACCCAGTACTTC

J: TRBJ1-5
size: -
D: -
V: TRBV6-5
length: 10
CDR3: CASGQGPQHF
DNA: TGTGCCAGCGGTCAGGGTCCCCAGCATTTT

J: TRBJ2-7
size: -
D: -
V: TRBV18
length: 14
CDR3: CASSPRQGPREQYF
DNA: TGTGCCAGCTCACCCCGTCAGGGGCCGCGGGAGCAGTACTTC

J: TRBJ1-6
size: few
D: TRBD1
V: TRBV6-1
length: 15
CDR3: CASREGQGTTRALHF
DNA: TGTGCCAGCAGGGAAGGACAGGGGACGACTAGGGCCCTCCACTTT

J: TRBJ1-1
size: -
D: TRBD1
V: TRBV13
length: 16
CDR3: CASSPHIQGARTEAFF
DNA: TGTGCCAGCAGCCCGCACATACAGGGGGCTAGGACTGAAGCTTTCTTT

J: TRBJ2-1
size: -
D: TRBD2
V: TRBV6-4
length: 15
CDR3: CASSDSSGSYNEQFF
DNA: TGTGCCAGCAGTGACTCTAGCGGGAGCTACAATGAGCAGTTCTTC

J: TRBJ1-2
size: -
D: -
V: TRBV7-9
length: 16
CDR3: CASSSARGSNNYGYTF
DNA: TGTGCCAGCAGCTCGGCCCGTGGGAGTAATAACTATGGCTACACCTTC

J: TRBJ1-2
size: -
D: -
V: TRBV7-9
length: 13
CDR3: CASSLGSGPGYTF
DNA: TGTGCCAGCAGCTTAGGATCCGGTCCGGGCTACACCTTC

J: TRBJ2-1
size: -
D: -
V: TRBV7-3
length: 15
CDR3: CASSFRFRSYNEQFF
DNA: TGTGCCAGCAGCTTCCGGTTCCGCTCCTACAATGAGCAGTTCTTC

J: TRBJ2-5
size: -
D: TRBD2
V: TRBV3-1/TRBV3-2
length: 19
CDR3: CASSQDPPWLAGAQETQYF
DNA: TGTGCCAGCAGCCAAGATCCGCCGTGGCTAGCGGGGGCCCAAGAGACCCAGTACTTC

J: TRBJ2-3
size: -
D: -
V: TRBV5-1
length: 13
CDR3: CASSSHAGDTQYF
DNA: TGCGCCAGCAGCTCCCATGCGGGGGATACGCAGTATTTT

J: TRBJ2-5
size: many
D: TRBD1
V: TRBV2
length: 15
CDR3: CASSDQTGGRKTQYF
DNA: TGTGCCAGCAGTGACCAGACAGGGGGCCGGAAGACCCAGTACTTC

J: TRBJ2-7
size: -
D: TRBD1
V: TRBV23-1
length: 15
CDR3: CASIVKTGQLLGALF
DNA: TGCGCCAGCATCGTCAAAACGGGACAGCTACTGGGGGCCCTCTTC

J: TRBJ2-3
size: -
D: TRBD1
V: TRBV10-3
length: 16
CDR3: CAISEVGGRATDTQYF
DNA: TGTGCCATCAGTGAGGTAGGGGGCAGGGCCACAGATACGCAGTATTTT

J: TRBJ2-1
size: -
D: -
V: TRBV7-2
length: 15
CDR3: CASSPRVSAYNEQFF
DNA: TGTGCCAGCAGCCCCCGGGTTAGCGCATACAATGAGCAGTTCTTC

J: TRBJ2-3
size: -
D: -
V: TRBV7-3
length: 13
CDR3: CASNLGLTDTQYF
DNA: TGTGCCAGCAACCTGGGACTTACAGATACGCAGTATTTT

J: TRBJ2-3
size: -
D: -
V: TRBV4-3
length: 13
CDR3: CASSQQGTDTQYF
DNA: TGCGCCAGCAGCCAACAGGGGACAGATACGCAGTATTTT

J: TRBJ1-3
size: -
D: TRBD1
V: TRBV27
length: 16
CDR3: CASSSRDRSRGNTIYF
DNA: TGTGCCAGCAGTTCCCGGGACAGAAGCAGAGGAAACACCATATATTTT

J: TRBJ1-2
size: once
D: -
V: TRBV7-9
length: 11
CDR3: CASSPSEGYTF
DNA: TGTGCCAGCAGCCCTTCGGAGGGCTACACCTTC

J: TRBJ2-7
size: -
D: -
V: TRBV27
length: 11
CDR3: CASSSLYEQYF
DNA: TGTGCCAGCAGTTCCCTTTACGAGCAGTACTTC

J: TRBJ1-1
size: -
D: TRBD1
V: TRBV28
length: 13
CDR3: CASSLGQVGEAFF
DNA: TGTGCCAGCAGCCTGGGACAGGTTGGTGAAGCTTTCTTT

J: TRBJ1-1
size: -
D: -
V: TRBV6-4
length: 15
CDR3: CASSAPGHLNTEAFF
DNA: TGTGCCAGCAGCGCCCCGGGACACCTGAACACTGAAGCTTTCTTT

J: TRBJ1-2
size: -
D: -
V: TRBV18
length: 14
CDR3: CASSPTGANYGYTF
DNA: TGTGCCAGCTCACCGACCGGAGCTAACTATGGCTACACCTTC

J: TRBJ2-3
size: -
D: TRBD2
V: TRBV7-2
length: 15
CDR3: CASTWTGGGTDTQYF
DNA: TGTGCCAGCACATGGACTGGGGGGGGGACAGATACGCAGTATTTT

J: TRBJ1-2
size: -
D: -
V: TRBV6-5
length: 15
CDR3: CASSLGGALNYGYTF
DNA: TGTGCCAGCAGTTTGGGGGGGGCCCTAAACTATGGCTACACCTTC

J: TRBJ2-3
size: -
D: TRBD1
V: TRBV6-4
length: 15
CDR3: CASSPGTGNTDTQYF
DNA: TGTGCCAGCAGTCCCGGGACAGGGAACACAGATACGCAGTATTTT

J: TRBJ1-1
size: -
D: TRBD1
V: TRBV30
length: 18
CDR3: CAWSVLGTGSWEGTEAFF
DNA: TGTGCCTGGAGTGTACTTGGGACAGGGTCATGGGAGGGGACTGAAGCTTTCTTT

J: TRBJ1-2
size: -
D: TRBD1
V: TRBV5-6
length: 15
CDR3: CASSSAGQGLFGYTF
DNA: TGTGCCAGCAGCTCAGCGGGACAGGGCCTATTCGGCTACACCTTC

J: TRBJ2-5
size: -
D: -
V: TRBV4-1
length: 15
CDR3: CASSQVSGGGETQYF
DNA: TGCGCCAGCAGCCAAGTATCTGGGGGCGGAGAGACCCAGTACTTC

J: TRBJ1-1
size: -
D: TRBD1
V: TRBV5-1
length: 16
CDR3: CASSWTGEQVHTEAFF
DNA: TGCGCCAGCAGCTGGACAGGGGAACAGGTCCACACTGAAGCTTTCTTT

J: TRBJ2-1
size: -
D: TRBD2
V: TRBV7-2
length: 15
CDR3: CASSAAGGPGNEQFF
DNA: TGTGCCAGCAGCGCCGCGGGAGGGCCCGGTAATGAGCAGTTCTTC

J: TRBJ2-1
size: -
D: TRBD2
V: TRBV7-2
length: 16
CDR3: CASRPKLAQYSNEQFF
DNA: TGTGCCAGCAGGCCCAAACTAGCGCAATACTCCAATGAGCAGTTCTTC

J: TRBJ1-5
size: -
D: -
V: TRBV6-5
length: 13
CDR3: CASSPQQTPPQHF
DNA: TGTGCCAGCAGTCCTCAACAGACACCACCCCAGCATTTT

J: TRBJ1-6
size: -
D: -
V: TRBV6-5
length: 15
CDR3: CASSYLAPGRFTLHF
DNA: TGTGCCAGCAGTTACTTAGCGCCAGGCCGCTTCACCCTCCACTTT

J: TRBJ1-2
size: -
D: TRBD1
V: TRBV28
length: 17
CDR3: CASSSGTGGARDYGYTF
DNA: TGTGCCAGCAGTTCAGGGACAGGGGGCGCCCGGGACTATGGCTACACCTTC

J: TRBJ2-2
size: -
D: -
V: TRBV4-2
length: 16
CDR3: CASSQGSSDNTGELFF
DNA: TGTGCCAGCAGCCAAGGTTCTAGCGATAACACCGGGGAGCTGTTTTTT